What follows are 20 T cell receptor beta chains derived from one specimen sequenced in a study of glioma-infiltrating T cells (dated by TCRdb to about 2016). The listed sequencing device is Illumina MiSeq. TCR alpha and beta CDR3 regions were amplified with the iRepertoire nested amplicon-rescue multiplex PCR (arm-PCR) platform from RNA. In-frame beta chains were kept once TCRdb had trimmed the public reads at Q25 with fastp and called clones with MiXCR. Merged by CDR3 protein, the rows form single entries marked with the most common genes and DNA. This sample holds under 150,000 distinct CDR3 sequences; around 42% were observed only once. Roughly a fifth of the sample is in the top ten clones. Material: glioma tissue, nonneoplastic brain tissue, or PBMCs (not recorded which). Receptor source: a human donor with low-grade glioma or glioblastoma, undergoing nonglioma brain surgery, or in good health (not recorded which).

V gene TRBV6-1 combines with J gene TRBJ2-3; D might be TRBD2 (6 bases). CDR3 length: 16 amino acids. V was pared by 0 bases and J by 3 bases, with 13 bases between. Germline V gene lookup returns CDR1 MNHNS and CDR2 SASEGT. The CDR3 nucleotides read TGTGCCAGCAGTGAAGCGCGGGGACGGAGAACAGATACGCAGTATTTT. This encodes CASSEARGRRTDTQYF.

A few counts support this clonotype. The rearrangement links TRBV7-2 to TRBJ2-7, with TRBD1 identical over 9 bases. The CDR3 covers 15 residues. Germline assignment: CDR1 SGHTA and CDR2 FQGNSA. V lost 3 bases, J lost 7 bases, and 10 bases stayed unmatched. The CDR3 loop reads CASSLGGQGVEEQYF. The DNA of the CDR3 is TGTGCCAGCAGCTTGGGGGGACAGGGAGTCGAGGAGCAGTACTTC.

This clonotype was counted between two and nine times. The genes are TRBV25-1 and TRBJ1-1, with 11 bases matching TRBD1. The germline gives CDR1 MGHDK, CDR2 SYGVNS. Losses at the gene ends were 9 bases for V and 5 bases for J; bases not matched to a gene: 8. This CDR3 is 14 amino acids long. The CDR3 is CASSGTGGNTEAFF. The CDR3 DNA reads as TGTGCCAGTTCCGGGACAGGGGGTAATACTGAAGCTTTCTTT.

This clonotype was counted many times. The gene calls are TRBV24-1 and TRBJ2-3, with D possibly TRBD1 on 6 matching bases. V gave up 3 bases and J gave up 9 bases, with 18 bases separating them. Germline values: CDR1 KGHDR, CDR2 SFDVKD. The CDR3 loop spans 15 amino acids. DNA for the CDR3: TGTGCCACCAGTGATACCAGGGTACCCACAGGGACGCAGTATTTT. This encodes CATSDTRVPTGTQYF.

This clonotype has a count of ten or more. The V call is TRBV6-1, the J call TRBJ2-1; 10 positions agree with TRBD1. CDR1 MNHNS and CDR2 SASEGT come from the germline V gene. Trimming took 5 bases from V and 9 from J; bases not matched to a gene: 7. The CDR3 contains 14 residues. CDR3 bases: TGTGCCAGCAGTCTAGACAGGGGGCTAGGTGAGCAGTTCTTC. This translates into CASSLDRGLGEQFF.

In the case of this clonotype: A much larger clone sits a single nucleotide away, making a read error possible. The chain uses TRBV6-2 or TRBV6-3 and TRBJ2-3; D is ambiguous. V was clipped by 6 bases and J by 0 bases, with 13 bases between them. The CDR3 covers 15 residues. Germline CDR1 reads MNHEY; CDR2 reads SVGEGT. CDR3 sequence: CASSDSPDSTDTQYF. The CDR3 nucleotides read TGTGCCAGCAGCGACTCGCCGGACAGCACAGATACGCAGTATTTT.

This clonotype came up a few times. The chain joins TRBV6-1 to TRBJ1-1; D is uncertain. The length of the CDR3 is 13 residues. The germline V gene has CDR1 MNHNS and CDR2 SASEGT. Deletions cut 4 bases from V and 0 bases from J, with 6 bases between. The chain's CDR3 is CASSANMNTEAFF. As DNA, the CDR3 is TGTGCCAGCAGTGCCAACATGAACACTGAAGCTTTCTTT.

Comment on this clonotype: A much bigger clone sits one base away, suggesting this may be a read error. The CDR3 loop reads CASSALAVSSCEQYF. CDR3 DNA sequence: TGTGCCAGCAGTGCACTAGCGGTCAGCTCCTGCGAGCAGTACTTC. This sequence joins TRBV6-5 and TRBJ2-7; TRBD2 agrees at 8 bases. The length of the CDR3 is 15 residues. CDR1 is MNHEY and CDR2 is SVGAGI in the germline V gene.

This clonotype was seen repeatedly, ten times or more. J is TRBJ2-1 and V is TRBV6-1; no reliable D call. The V end lost 5 bases, the J end lost 4 bases, and 3 bases lay between the germline ends. Germline assignment: CDR1 MNHNS and CDR2 SASEGT. The CDR3 contains 11 residues. DNA of the CDR3: TGTGCCAGCAGTCGTTACAATGAGCAGTTCTTC. It is translated as CASSRYNEQFF.

V and J are TRBV7-9 and TRBJ2-1, with a possible D match to TRBD1 (7 bases). Trimming pared 5 bases from V and 8 bases from J, leaving 13 bases between. Germline V lookup: CDR1 SEHNR, CDR2 FQNEAQ (reference sequence). The CDR3 spans 13 residues. CDR3 sequence: CASSHAGGHEQFF. CDR3 bases: TGTGCCAGCAGCCACGCAGGGGGGCATGAGCAGTTCTTC.

Details on this clonotype: This sequence may be a read error, since a much larger clone differs from it by one base. The chain carries TRBV6-1 and TRBJ1-2, with 10 bases fitting TRBD1. The length of the CDR3 is 13 residues. J was trimmed by 7 bases and V by 7 bases; bases with no gene match: 6. The germline V gene has CDR1 MNHNS and CDR2 SASEGT. The CDR3 sequence: CASTDGTGVGYTF. The CDR3 DNA reads TGTGCCAGCACCGATGGGACAGGGGTTGGCTACACCTTC.

This rearrangement joins TRBV27 to TRBJ2-7; 12 bases are a match to TRBD1. Germline V gene data show CDR1 as MNHEY and CDR2 as SMNVEV (reference sequence). J lost 5 bases, V lost 5 bases, and 16 bases had no gene match. This CDR3 has 18 amino acids. CDR3 sequence (DNA): TGTGCCAGCAGTCTCTACCCGGACCCGGGACAGGGGGCCCACGAGCAGTACTTC. Translation: CASSLYPDPGQGAHEQYF.

This clonotype showed up just a few times. This CDR3 reads CASSQGWGTEAFF. The CDR3 nucleotides read TGTGCCAGCAGCCAAGGCTGGGGCACTGAAGCTTTCTTT. The V gene is TRBV14, the J gene TRBJ1-1; D is unresolved. Trimming took off 1 base at V and 4 bases at J, with 7 bases between the two ends. The CDR3 runs to 13 residues. Germline lookup yields CDR1 SGHDN and CDR2 FVKESK.

This chain joins TRBV29-1 and TRBJ1-2; TRBD1 is a possible D gene (5 bases). CDR3 length: 14 amino acids. CDR1 and CDR2 from the germline V gene are SQVTM and ANQGSEA. Trimming stripped 6 bases from V and 8 bases from J, with 22 bases between. The CDR3 loop reads CSVVSGSGTDGYTF. In nucleotides, the CDR3 is TGCAGCGTCGTATCAGGGTCAGGAACAGACGGCTACACCTTC. Supplemented by reference TRBV29-1 and TRBJ1-2, the full variable domain reads SAVISQKPSRDICQRGTSLTIQCQVDSQVTMMFWYRQQPGQSLTLIATANQGSEATYESGFVIDKFPISRPNLTFSTLTVSNMSPEDSSIYLCSVVSGSGTDGYTFGSGTRLTVV.

This clonotype was detected a few times. The chain carries TRBV27 and TRBJ2-2; D is perhaps TRBD2 (6 bases). CDR1 is MNHEY and CDR2 is SMNVEV in the germline V gene (reference sequence). V was clipped by 6 bases and J by 7 bases, with 12 bases between them. The CDR3 runs to 13 residues. The DNA of the CDR3 is TGTGCCAGCAGAGAACGGGGGATCGGGGAGCTGTTTTTT. Translation gives CASRERGIGELFF.

The chain has TRBV6-1 and TRBJ2-1; weak D call: TRBD2 (5 bases). The CDR3 length is 12 residues. Per germline, CDR1 MNHNS and CDR2 SASEGT. With 5 bases removed from V and 5 bases from J, the gap between germline ends came to 7 bases. CDR3 amino acids: CASSQLDNEQFF. CDR3 bases: TGTGCCAGCAGTCAACTAGACAATGAGCAGTTCTTC.

This clonotype turned up a few times. The genes are TRBV2 and TRBJ1-2, with D possibly matching TRBD1 (5 bases). The CDR3 totals 15 residues. Germline V gene sequence: CDR1 SNHLY, CDR2 FYNNEI. Trimming took off 7 bases at V and 0 bases at J, with 15 bases between the two ends. As DNA, the CDR3 is TGTGCCAGCACTCCTGATGGGACCTCTAACTATGGCTACACCTTC. Its translation is CASTPDGTSNYGYTF.

This clonotype has a handful of counts. This sequence joins TRBV2 and TRBJ1-2; the match to TRBD1 covers 8 bases. CDR3 length: 14 residues. V was clipped by 3 bases and J by 3 bases; unmatched bases: 3. Germline values: CDR1 SNHLY, CDR2 FYNNEI. CDR3 sequence: CASSETGEDYGYTF. CDR3 nucleotide sequence: TGTGCCAGCAGTGAGACAGGGGAGGACTATGGCTACACCTTC. Full variable domain (outside the CDR3, taken from reference TRBV2 and TRBJ1-2): EPEVTQTPSHQVTQMGQEVILRCVPISNHLYFYWYRQILGQKVEFLVSFYNNEISEKSEIFDDQFSVERPDGSNFTLKIRSTKLEDSAMYFCASSETGEDYGYTFGSGTRLTVV.

The table lists this clonotype with a count of one. The V call is TRBV27, the J call TRBJ2-1; TRBD1 is a possible D gene (6 bases). The V gene lost 3 bases and the J gene lost 15 bases, with 15 bases spanning the gap. CDR3 length: 12 amino acids. From germline, CDR1 is MNHEY and CDR2 SMNVEV (reference sequence). The CDR3 sequence: CASSFRDNERFF. DNA of the CDR3: TGTGCCAGCAGTTTTCGGGACAATGAGAGGTTCTTC.

This clonotype has more than one count but fewer than ten. This chain links TRBV20-1 with TRBJ2-7; TRBD2 aligns across 11 bases. The CDR3 runs 13 residues. The V gene end was trimmed by 6 bases and the J gene end by 3 bases; junction bases not matched to a gene: 4. The germline V gene has CDR1 DFQATT and CDR2 SNEGSKA (reference sequence). CDR3 sequence: CSAPLAGDYEQYF. Here the CDR3 DNA reads TGCAGTGCCCCACTAGCGGGAGACTACGAGCAGTACTTC.